The 10 T cell receptor beta chains listed next were all sequenced from one sample in a study of blood T cell repertoires in COVID-19. Generated by immunoSEQ multiplex PCR, the TCRdb table keeps only in-frame clones and is missing some. The table includes 150,000 or so clones, 80% to 90% detected once. The sequenced sample was peripheral blood. Every receptor here comes from a woman aged 65 to 85 with COVID-19, enrolled during active disease.

This clone was observed a single time. The chain carries TRBV5-6 and TRBJ1-4; TRBD1 is a possible D gene (5 bases). Germline lookup yields CDR1 SGHDT and CDR2 YYEEEE. The V end lost 0 bases, the J end lost 12 bases, and 9 bases lay between the germline ends. The CDR3 totals 12 residues. In DNA form, the CDR3 reads TGTGCCAGCAGCTTGGCCGGGGGGGAACTGTTTTTT. It codes for CASSLAGGELFF.

The table lists this clone with a few counts. The chain carries TRBV10-3 and TRBJ1-2; 8 nucleotides align to TRBD1. Germline lookup yields CDR1 ENHRY and CDR2 SYGVKD. V trimming: 6 bases; J trimming: 4 bases; junction bases outside the gene matches: 4. This CDR3 is built from 13 residues. The CDR3 region is CAISGGQGYGYTF. The CDR3 coding sequence is TGTGCCATCAGCGGCGGACAGGGCTATGGCTACACCTTC.

The chain is built from TRBV29-1 and TRBJ2-7, with TRBD1 matching 12 bases. The CDR3 has 16 residues. Germline CDR1 and CDR2: SQVTM and ANQGSEA. The J segment lost 3 bases and the V segment lost 7 bases, leaving 13 bases of the junction unmatched. The DNA for the CDR3 is TGCAGCGCCACCGGGACAGGGGGCTATCCGCGCTACGAGCAGTACTTC. Protein sequence: CSATGTGGYPRYEQYF.

This clone has only a few counts. This chain links TRBV6-6 with TRBJ1-6; 9 bases are a match to TRBD1. Looked up from germline, CDR1 is MNHNY and CDR2 is SVGAGI (reference sequence). V was clipped by 7 bases and J by 5 bases; unmatched bases: 6. The CDR3 extends over 15 amino acids. The CDR3 nucleotides read TGTGCCAGCACCATAGGACAGGGGAATAATTCACCCCTCCACTTT. Residues: CASTIGQGNNSPLHF.

The rearrangement uses TRBV10-3 and TRBJ1-5; perhaps TRBD1 as D (6 bases). Germline loops: CDR1 ENHRY, CDR2 SYGVKD. The CDR3 runs 15 residues. The DNA for the CDR3 is TGTACAACGAGGACAGAGGCAAGAAAAAATCAGCCCCAGCATTTT. It yields the protein CTTRTEARKNQPQHF.

The chain uses TRBV5-1 and TRBJ1-1, with D perhaps matching TRBD1 (6 bases). The V gene's germline CDR1 is SGHRS and CDR2 YFSETQ. V dropped 0 bases and J dropped 4 bases, with 13 bases sitting between them. This CDR3 is 15 amino acids long. CDR3 DNA sequence: TGCGCCAGCAGCTTGGACGGTGGGGGCCGCACTGAAGCTTTCTTT. The encoded protein is CASSLDGGGRTEAFF.

The chain carries TRBV2 and TRBJ1-1; D might be TRBD1 (6 bases). CDR1 and CDR2 from the germline V gene are SNHLY and FYNNEI. V lost 7 bases to trimming and J lost 4 bases, with 10 bases between them. This CDR3 spans 12 amino acids. CDR3 loop: CASNQQGTEAFF. CDR3 coding DNA: TGTGCCAGCAACCAACAGGGCACTGAAGCTTTCTTT. The whole variable domain, filled in from reference TRBV2 and TRBJ1-1, reads EPEVTQTPSHQVTQMGQEVILRCVPISNHLYFYWYRQILGQKVEFLVSFYNNEISEKSEIFDDQFSVERPDGSNFTLKIRSTKLEDSAMYFCASNQQGTEAFFGQGTRLTVV.

The V and J genes are TRBV7-3 and TRBJ1-1, with TRBD1 matching over 8 bases. CDR1 and CDR2 (germline): SGHTA, FQGTGA. Losses at the gene ends were 1 base for V and 3 bases for J; bases not matched to a gene: 1. CDR3 length: 14 amino acids. CDR3 sequence reads: CASSLRGQDTEAFF. As DNA, the CDR3 is TGTGCCAGCAGCTTAAGGGGACAGGACACTGAAGCTTTCTTT. Based on the CDR3 plus reference TRBV7-3 and TRBJ1-1, the full variable domain is GAGVSQTPSNKVTEKGKYVELRCDPISGHTALYWYRQSLGQGPEFLIYFQGTGAADDSGLPNDRFFAVRPEGSVSTLKIQRTERGDSAVYLCASSLRGQDTEAFFGQGTRLTVV.

The J gene is TRBJ1-2, the V gene TRBV6-6, with D possibly TRBD1 on 6 matching bases. Germline-derived CDR1 and CDR2 are MNHNY and SVGAGI (reference sequence). The V end was cut by 2 bases, the J end by 0 bases, with 10 bases between. CDR3 length: 15 residues. The CDR3 bases are TGTGCCAGCAGTTACAAAGGGGGGGCTAACTATGGCTACACCTTC. This gives the protein CASSYKGGANYGYTF.

The V and J genes are TRBV3-1 (or the pseudogene TRBV3-2) and TRBJ1-2, with unresolved D. Trimming removed 2 bases at V and 3 bases at J, with 19 bases between. The V gene's germline CDR1 is LGHDT and CDR2 YNNKEL (reference sequence). The CDR3 is made up of 17 amino acids. CDR3 loop: CASSQTLGAANYYGYTF. The CDR3 coding sequence is TGTGCCAGCAGCCAAACGTTAGGCGCGGCCAACTACTATGGCTACACCTTC.